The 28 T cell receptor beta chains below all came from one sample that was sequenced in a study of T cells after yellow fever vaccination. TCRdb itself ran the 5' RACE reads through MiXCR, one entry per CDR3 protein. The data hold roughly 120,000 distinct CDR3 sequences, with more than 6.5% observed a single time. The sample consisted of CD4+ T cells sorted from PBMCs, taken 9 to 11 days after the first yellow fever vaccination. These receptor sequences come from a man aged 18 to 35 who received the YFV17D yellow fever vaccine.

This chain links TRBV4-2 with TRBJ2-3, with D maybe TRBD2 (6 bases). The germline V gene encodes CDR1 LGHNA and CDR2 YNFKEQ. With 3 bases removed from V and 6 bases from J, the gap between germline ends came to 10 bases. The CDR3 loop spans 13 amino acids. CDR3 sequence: CASSHSGDDTQYF. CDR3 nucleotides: TGTGCCAGCAGCCATTCGGGAGACGATACGCAGTATTTT.

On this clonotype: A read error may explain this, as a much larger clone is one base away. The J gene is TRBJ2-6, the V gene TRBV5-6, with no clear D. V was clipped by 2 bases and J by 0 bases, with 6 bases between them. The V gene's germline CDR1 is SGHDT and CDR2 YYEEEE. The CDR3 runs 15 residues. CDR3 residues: CASSFCSSGANVLTF. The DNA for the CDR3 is TGTGCCAGCAGCTTTTGCAGCTCTGGGGCCAACGTCCTGACTTTC.

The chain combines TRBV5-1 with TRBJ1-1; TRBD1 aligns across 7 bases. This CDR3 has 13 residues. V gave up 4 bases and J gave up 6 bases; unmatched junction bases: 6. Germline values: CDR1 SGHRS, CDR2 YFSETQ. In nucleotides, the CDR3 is TGCGCCAGCAGCGTACAGGGGATCGCTGAAGCTTTCTTT. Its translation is CASSVQGIAEAFF.

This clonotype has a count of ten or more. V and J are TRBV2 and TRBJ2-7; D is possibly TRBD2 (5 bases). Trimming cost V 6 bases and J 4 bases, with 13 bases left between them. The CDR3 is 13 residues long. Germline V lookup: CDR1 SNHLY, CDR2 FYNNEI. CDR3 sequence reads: CASRRDGVYEQYV. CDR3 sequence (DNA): TGTGCCAGCAGGAGAGACGGGGTTTACGAGCAGTACGTC.

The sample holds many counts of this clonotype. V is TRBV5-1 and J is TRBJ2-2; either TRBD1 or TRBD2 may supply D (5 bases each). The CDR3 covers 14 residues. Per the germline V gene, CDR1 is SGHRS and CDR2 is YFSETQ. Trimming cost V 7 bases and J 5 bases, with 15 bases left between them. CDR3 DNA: TGCGCCAGCGGCCCCGGGACGGGGACCGGGGAGCTGTTTTTT. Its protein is CASGPGTGTGELFF.

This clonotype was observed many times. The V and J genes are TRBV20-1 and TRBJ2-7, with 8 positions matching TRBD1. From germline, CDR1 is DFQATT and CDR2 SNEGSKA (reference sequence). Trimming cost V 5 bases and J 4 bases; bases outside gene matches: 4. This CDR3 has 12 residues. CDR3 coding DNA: TGCAGTGCTGGACAGGGTGGGTACGAGCAGTACTTC. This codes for CSAGQGGYEQYF.

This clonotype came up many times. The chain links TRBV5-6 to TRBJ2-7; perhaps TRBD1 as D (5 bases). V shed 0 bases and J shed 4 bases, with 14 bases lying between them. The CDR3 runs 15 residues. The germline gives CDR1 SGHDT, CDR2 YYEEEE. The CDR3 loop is CASSLASGLGYEQYF. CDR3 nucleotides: TGTGCCAGCAGCTTGGCGTCAGGGCTTGGTTACGAGCAGTACTTC.

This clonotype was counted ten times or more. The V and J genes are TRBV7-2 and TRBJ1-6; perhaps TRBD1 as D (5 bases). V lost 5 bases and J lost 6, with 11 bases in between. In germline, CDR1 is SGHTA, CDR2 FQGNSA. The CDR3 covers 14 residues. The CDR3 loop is CASSRSGPNSPLHF. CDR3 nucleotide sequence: TGTGCCAGCAGCCGGTCGGGGCCTAATTCACCCCTCCACTTT.

CDR3 in amino acids: CASSPLGEKNWEQFF. DNA of the CDR3: TGTGCCAGCTCACCACTGGGGGAGAAAAATTGGGAGCAGTTCTTC. The gene calls are TRBV18 and TRBJ2-1, with D perhaps being TRBD1 or TRBD2 (5 bases each). CDR1 KGHSH and CDR2 LQKENI come from the germline V gene. The CDR3 is 15 residues long. Trimming took off 1 base at V and 10 bases at J, with 17 bases between the two ends.

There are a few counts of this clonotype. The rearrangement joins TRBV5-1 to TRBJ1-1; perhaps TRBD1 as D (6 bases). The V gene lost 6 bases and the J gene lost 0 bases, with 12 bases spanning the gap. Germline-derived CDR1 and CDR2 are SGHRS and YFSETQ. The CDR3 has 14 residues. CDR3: CASTHGQMNTEAFF. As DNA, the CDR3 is TGCGCCAGCACCCACGGACAGATGAACACTGAAGCTTTCTTT. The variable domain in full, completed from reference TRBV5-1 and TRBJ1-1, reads KAGVTQTPRYLIKTRGQQVTLSCSPISGHRSVSWYQQTPGQGLQFLFEYFSETQRNKGNFPGRFSGRQFSNSRSEMNVSTLELGDSALYLCASTHGQMNTEAFFGQGTRLTVV.

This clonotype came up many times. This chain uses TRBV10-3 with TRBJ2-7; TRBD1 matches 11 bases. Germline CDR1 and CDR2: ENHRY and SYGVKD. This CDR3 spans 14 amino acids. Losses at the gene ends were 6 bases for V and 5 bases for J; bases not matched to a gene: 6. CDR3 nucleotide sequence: TGTGCCATCAGAGTCGGACAGGGGGCGAACGAGCAGTACTTC. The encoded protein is CAIRVGQGANEQYF.

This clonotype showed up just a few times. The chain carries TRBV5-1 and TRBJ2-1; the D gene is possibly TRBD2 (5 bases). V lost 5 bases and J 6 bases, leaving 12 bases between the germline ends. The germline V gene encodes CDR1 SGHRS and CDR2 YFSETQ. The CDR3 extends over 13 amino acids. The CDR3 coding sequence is TGCGCCAGCAGTCTCACTAGTTTCAATGAGCAGTTCTTC. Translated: CASSLTSFNEQFF.

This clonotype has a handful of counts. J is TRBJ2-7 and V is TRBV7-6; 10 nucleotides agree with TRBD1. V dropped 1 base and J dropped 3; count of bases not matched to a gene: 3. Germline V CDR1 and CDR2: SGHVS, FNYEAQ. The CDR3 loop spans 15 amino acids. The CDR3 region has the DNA TGTGCCAGCAGCTTAGGACAGGGGGCTTACTACGAGCAGTACTTC. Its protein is CASSLGQGAYYEQYF.

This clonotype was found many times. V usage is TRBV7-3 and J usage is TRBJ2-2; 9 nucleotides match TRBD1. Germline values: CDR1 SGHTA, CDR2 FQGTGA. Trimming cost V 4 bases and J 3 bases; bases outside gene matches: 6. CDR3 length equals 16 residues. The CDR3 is CASSSYRGLDTGELFF. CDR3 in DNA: TGTGCCAGCAGCTCCTACAGGGGGCTGGACACCGGGGAGCTGTTTTTT. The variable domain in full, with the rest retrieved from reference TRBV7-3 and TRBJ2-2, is GAGVSQTPSNKVTEKGKYVELRCDPISGHTALYWYRQSLGQGPEFLIYFQGTGAADDSGLPNDRFFAVRPEGSVSTLKIQRTERGDSAVYLCASSSYRGLDTGELFFGEGSRLTVL.

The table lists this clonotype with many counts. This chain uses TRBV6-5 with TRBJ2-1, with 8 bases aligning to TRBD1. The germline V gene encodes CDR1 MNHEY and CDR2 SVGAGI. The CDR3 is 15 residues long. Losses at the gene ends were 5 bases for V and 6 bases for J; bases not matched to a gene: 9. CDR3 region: CASSHRDRSVNEQFF. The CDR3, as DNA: TGTGCCAGCAGTCACCGGGACAGGTCTGTCAATGAGCAGTTCTTC.

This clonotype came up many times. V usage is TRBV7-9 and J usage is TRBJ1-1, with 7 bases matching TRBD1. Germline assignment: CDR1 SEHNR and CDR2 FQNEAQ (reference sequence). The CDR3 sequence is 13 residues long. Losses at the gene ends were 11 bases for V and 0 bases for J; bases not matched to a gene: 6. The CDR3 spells CALRGPLNTEAFF. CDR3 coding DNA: TGTGCCCTGAGGGGGCCTTTGAACACTGAAGCTTTCTTT. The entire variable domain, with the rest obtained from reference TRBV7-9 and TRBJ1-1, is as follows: DTGVSQNPRHKITKRGQNVTFRCDPISEHNRLYWYRQTLGQGPEFLTYFQNEAQLEKSRLLSDRFSAERPKGSFSTLEIQRTEQGDSAMYLCALRGPLNTEAFFGQGTRLTVV.

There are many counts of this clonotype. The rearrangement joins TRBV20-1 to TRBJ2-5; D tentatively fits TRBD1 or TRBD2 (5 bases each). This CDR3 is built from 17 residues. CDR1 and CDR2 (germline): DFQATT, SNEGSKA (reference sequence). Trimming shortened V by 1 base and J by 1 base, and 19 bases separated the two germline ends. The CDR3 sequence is CSARASLGWGTQETQYF. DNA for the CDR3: TGCAGTGCTAGAGCGAGTTTGGGGTGGGGGACCCAAGAGACCCAGTACTTC.

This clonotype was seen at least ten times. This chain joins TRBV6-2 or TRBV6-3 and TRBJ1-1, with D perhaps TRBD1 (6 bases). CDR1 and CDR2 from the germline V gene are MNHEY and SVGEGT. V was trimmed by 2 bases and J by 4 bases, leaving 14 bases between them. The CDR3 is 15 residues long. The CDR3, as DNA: TGTGCCAGCAGTTACGAGGACAGCGCGCTCACTGAAGCTTTCTTT. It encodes CASSYEDSALTEAFF.

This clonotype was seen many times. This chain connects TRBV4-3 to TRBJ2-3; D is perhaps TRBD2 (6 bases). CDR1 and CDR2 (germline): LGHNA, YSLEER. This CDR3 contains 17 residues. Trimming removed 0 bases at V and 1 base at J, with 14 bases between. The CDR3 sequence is CASSQDPPGGGTDTQYF. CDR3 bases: TGCGCCAGCAGCCAAGATCCACCCGGCGGGGGCACAGATACGCAGTATTTT.

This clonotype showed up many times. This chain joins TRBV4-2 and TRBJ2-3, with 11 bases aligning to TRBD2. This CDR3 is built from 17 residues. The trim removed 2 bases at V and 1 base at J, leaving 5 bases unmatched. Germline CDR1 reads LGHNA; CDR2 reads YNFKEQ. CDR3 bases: TGTGCCAGCAGCCAAAGCGGTAGCGGGGGGGGCACAGATACGCAGTATTTT. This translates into CASSQSGSGGGTDTQYF.

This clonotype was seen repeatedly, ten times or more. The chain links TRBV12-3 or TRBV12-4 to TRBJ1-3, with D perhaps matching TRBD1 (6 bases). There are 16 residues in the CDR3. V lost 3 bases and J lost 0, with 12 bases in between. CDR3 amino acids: CASSFDRPLSGNTIYF. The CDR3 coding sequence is TGTGCCAGCAGTTTTGACAGGCCGCTCTCTGGAAACACCATATATTTT.

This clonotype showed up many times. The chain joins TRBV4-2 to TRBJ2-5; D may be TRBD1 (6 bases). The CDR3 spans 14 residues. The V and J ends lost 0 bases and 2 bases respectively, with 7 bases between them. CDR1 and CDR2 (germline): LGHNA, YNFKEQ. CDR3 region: CASSQDRGQETQYF. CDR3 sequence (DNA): TGTGCCAGCAGCCAAGATAGGGGGCAAGAGACCCAGTACTTC.

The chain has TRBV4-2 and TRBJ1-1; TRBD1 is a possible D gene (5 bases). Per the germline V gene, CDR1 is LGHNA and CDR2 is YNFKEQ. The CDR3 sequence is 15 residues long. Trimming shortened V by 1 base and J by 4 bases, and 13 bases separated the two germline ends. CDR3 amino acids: CASSQGGSEGTEAFF. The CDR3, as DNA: TGTGCCAGCAGCCAAGGGGGGTCGGAGGGCACTGAAGCTTTCTTT.

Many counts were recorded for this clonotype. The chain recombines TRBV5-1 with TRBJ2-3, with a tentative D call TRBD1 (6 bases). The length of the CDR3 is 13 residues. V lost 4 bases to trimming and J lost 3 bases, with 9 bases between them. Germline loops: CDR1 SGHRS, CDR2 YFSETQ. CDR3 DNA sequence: TGCGCCAGCAGCCAGGACAGAACAGATACGCAGTATTTT. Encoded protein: CASSQDRTDTQYF.

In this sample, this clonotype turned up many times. The CDR3 region has the DNA TGCGCCAGCAGCTTGTTTACCCTCGGGTACGAGCAGTACGTC. Translated: CASSLFTLGYEQYV. The V and J genes are TRBV5-1 and TRBJ2-7; D remains unclear. The CDR3 is 14 amino acids. The V gene lost 1 base and the J gene lost 4 bases, with 12 bases spanning the gap. Germline V gives CDR1 SGHRS, CDR2 YFSETQ.

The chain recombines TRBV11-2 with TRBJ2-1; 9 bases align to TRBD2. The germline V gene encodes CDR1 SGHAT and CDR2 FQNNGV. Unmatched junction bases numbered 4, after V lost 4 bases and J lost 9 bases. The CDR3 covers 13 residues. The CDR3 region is CASSSGLATEQFF. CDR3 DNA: TGTGCCAGCAGCTCGGGACTAGCTACTGAGCAGTTCTTC.

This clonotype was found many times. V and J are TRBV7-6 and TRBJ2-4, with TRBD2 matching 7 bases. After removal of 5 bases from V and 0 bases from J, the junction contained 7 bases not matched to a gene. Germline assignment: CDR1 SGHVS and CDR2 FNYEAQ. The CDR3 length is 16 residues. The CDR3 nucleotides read TGTGCCAGCAGCCCGGGGGGAACTAAAGCCAAAAACATTCAGTACTTC. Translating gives CASSPGGTKAKNIQYF. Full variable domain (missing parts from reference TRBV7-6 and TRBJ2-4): GAGVSQSPRYKVTKRGQDVALRCDPISGHVSLYWYRQALGQGPEFLTYFNYEAQQDKSGLPNDRFSAERPEGSISTLTIQRTEQRDSAMYRCASSPGGTKAKNIQYFGAGTRLSVL.

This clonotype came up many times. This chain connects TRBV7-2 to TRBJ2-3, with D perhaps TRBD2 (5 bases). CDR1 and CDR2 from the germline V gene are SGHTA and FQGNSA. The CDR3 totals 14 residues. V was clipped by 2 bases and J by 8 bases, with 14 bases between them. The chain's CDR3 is CASSLNRQSGTQYF. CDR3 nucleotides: TGTGCCAGCAGCTTAAATCGACAAAGCGGTACGCAGTATTTT.